This TCR delta chain stems from a study of Vδ1+ human thymocytes. Points from the study as a whole: Unexpected Vdelta2 sequences could cause misinterpretation of bulk repertoire data. Thymic TRG and TRD repertoires appeared highly polyclonal. Unlike peripheral blood Vdelta1+ controls, thymic delta-chain sequences included about 20% Vdelta2 and few Vdelta3.

CDR3 size: 18 residues. Germline V gene lookup returns CDR1 TSWWSYY and CDR2 QGS. V was pared by 8 bases and J by 0 bases, with 15 bases of the junction left unmatched. Alphabeta T cells were depleted, then CD3+ Vdelta1+ Vdelta2- thymocytes were FACS-sorted. Sequences come from RNA converted to cDNA by reverse transcription. Pooled V-gene forward primers with one constant-region reverse primer generated the CDR3 amplicons by multiplex PCR. TCRdb called clones anew from the multiplex PCR reads with CATT. The sample contains approximately 25,000 delta-chain clones, 6% to 8% of which appear only once. As for this clone: Its antigen remains unknown.

The source is a girl less than two years old who had congenital heart surgery. The chain carries TRDV1 and TRDJ1; TRDD3 agrees at 10 bases. Material: Vdelta1+ gamma-delta thymocytes from the thymus. Regarding subset: FACS-sorted CD3+ TCRalphabeta- TCRVdelta1+ TCRVdelta2- thymocytes. CDR3 protein: CALSRYWGITMYTDKLIF. The CDR3 DNA reads TGTGCTCTTTCTCGATACTGGGGGATTACAATGTACACCGATAAACTCATCTTT.